The T cell receptor (beta chain) under discussion was sequenced for a study of T cells in localized non-small cell lung cancer. Clones were read by immunoSEQ multiplex PCR, and TCRdb kept only the in-frame ones, dropping some. The table includes 9,500 to 10,000 clones, 44% detected once. The CDR3 spans 16 residues. Germline V gene sequence: CDR1 GTSNPN, CDR2 SVGIG (reference sequence). The ends lost 0 bases at V and 2 bases at J; junction bases unmatched: 7. V is TRBV30 and J is TRBJ1-5; TRBD1 aligns across 7 bases. Material: lymph node tissue, obtained before any cancer treatment. The TCR sequence derives from a woman aged 35-75 years with stage I lung adenocarcinoma. CDR3 sequence reads: CAWSVRAGTGNQPQHF. DNA for the CDR3: TGTGCCTGGAGTGTACGGGCTGGGACAGGCAATCAGCCCCAGCATTTT.